The 25 T cell receptor beta chains given below trace back to one sample, sequenced in a study of shared clonotypes between healthy human individuals. Measured with immunoSEQ multiplex PCR; TCRdb has only the in-frame clones, and not every one. This sample yields around 2.3 million clones, of which 95% are seen a single time; roughly 0.13% belongs to the top ten. The sample taken for sequencing was naive CD4+ T cells sorted from blood. Described subset: CD45RA+ positively selected. The receptors originated from a man younger than 35 in good health.

This chain uses TRBV4-1 with TRBJ2-3; possible D gene TRBD1, 5 bases. Germline loops: CDR1 MGHRA, CDR2 YSYEKL. This CDR3 spans 13 amino acids. Deletions cut 8 bases from V and 2 bases from J, with 11 bases between. The CDR3 loop reads CASARGNTDTQYF. In DNA form, the CDR3 reads TGCGCCAGCGCAAGGGGAAACACAGATACGCAGTATTTT.

In DNA, the CDR3 is TGTGCCAGCAGTTTAGCAGGGGTTGGCACAGATACGCAGTATTTT. Encoded protein: CASSLAGVGTDTQYF. J is TRBJ2-3 and V is TRBV28; D is perhaps TRBD1 (6 bases). Germline V CDR1 and CDR2: MDHEN, SYDVKM. CDR3 length: 15 amino acids. The germline V and J ends were trimmed by 2 bases and 1 base, with 10 bases remaining between them.

This chain links TRBV27 with TRBJ2-7; possibly TRBD1 for D (6 bases). V was pared by 4 bases and J by 7 bases, with 11 bases between. The CDR3 spans 12 residues. Germline loops: CDR1 MNHEY, CDR2 SMNVEV (reference sequence). The CDR3 DNA reads TGTGCCAGCAGTTCCGCCGGGACAGAGCAGTACTTC. Translation gives CASSSAGTEQYF.

This chain joins TRBV19 and TRBJ2-7; 7 nucleotides line up with TRBD1. The germline V gene has CDR1 LNHDA and CDR2 SQIVND (reference sequence). The trim removed 5 bases at V and 3 bases at J, leaving 10 bases unmatched. The CDR3 is made up of 15 amino acids. The DNA of the CDR3 is TGTGCCAGTAGTCGAACCCGGGACAGAAACTACGAGCAGTACTTC. Its protein product is CASSRTRDRNYEQYF.

CDR3 sequence (DNA): TGTGCCATCAGTACACAGAACACTGAAGCTTTCTTT. This codes for CAISTQNTEAFF. The chain carries TRBV10-3 and TRBJ1-1; D gene uncertain. The CDR3 loop spans 12 amino acids. Trimming stripped 5 bases from V and 1 base from J, with 5 bases between. Germline V gives CDR1 ENHRY, CDR2 SYGVKD.

The chain couples TRBV9 to TRBJ1-2, with D unresolved. Germline loops: CDR1 SGDLS, CDR2 YYNGEE. The CDR3 has 14 amino acids. Trimming shortened V by 0 bases and J by 4 bases, and 10 bases separated the two germline ends. The CDR3, as DNA: TGTGCCAGCAGCGTAGCGGCAGGCTCCTATGGCTACACCTTC. This codes for CASSVAAGSYGYTF. Full variable domain (rest looked up from reference TRBV9 and TRBJ1-2): DSGVTQTPKHLITATGQRVTLRCSPRSGDLSVYWYQQSLDQGLQFLIQYYNGEERAKGNILERFSAQQFPDLHSELNLSSLELGDSALYFCASSVAAGSYGYTFGSGTRLTVV.

This CDR3 reads CASCRLGWPPDEQFF. CDR3 coding DNA: TGTGCCAGCTGCCGTTTAGGTTGGCCTCCGGATGAGCAGTTCTTC. The genes are TRBV7-6 and TRBJ2-1, with unresolved D. Trimming shortened V by 8 bases and J by 8 bases, and 22 bases separated the two germline ends. The CDR3 length is 15 residues. Looked up from germline, CDR1 is SGHVS and CDR2 is FNYEAQ.

The CDR3 coding sequence is TGCGCCAGCAACAGGGGAAGTTTAGGAAATGAAAAACTGTTTTTT. Protein: CASNRGSLGNEKLFF. The V gene is TRBV5-1, the J gene TRBJ1-4, with 7 bases lining up with TRBD1. V lost 6 bases and J lost 5; bases outside the gene matches: 10. In germline, CDR1 is SGHRS, CDR2 YFSETQ. The CDR3 spans 15 residues.

The chain carries TRBV10-1 and TRBJ1-1, with a weak D call TRBD1 (6 bases). CDR3 length: 17 residues. V lost 5 bases and J 1 base, leaving 20 bases between the germline ends. Germline CDR1 is WNHNN and CDR2 is SYGVQD (reference sequence). CDR3 region: CASSRGKNQGENTEAFF. DNA of the CDR3: TGCGCCAGCAGTAGGGGGAAAAACCAGGGAGAGAACACTGAAGCTTTCTTT.

DNA for the CDR3: TGTGCCATCAGTGGGGAGGGGGGCTTCTACACCTTC. Residues: CAISGEGGFYTF. The rearrangement links TRBV10-3 to TRBJ1-2; tentatively, D is TRBD1 (6 bases). Germline CDR1 ENHRY, CDR2 SYGVKD. The CDR3 length is 12 residues. V lost 4 bases and J lost 10, with 13 bases in between.

This clone was recorded once. The V and J genes are TRBV14 and TRBJ2-1, with unresolved D. Looked up from germline, CDR1 is SGHDN and CDR2 is FVKESK. This CDR3 is built from 13 residues. Trimming took off 4 bases at V and 13 bases at J, with 17 bases between the two ends. The CDR3, as DNA: TGTGCCAGCAGCCGATTGCCCGAGTTAGGACAGTTCTTC. This sequence encodes CASSRLPELGQFF.

In the case of this clone: Other DNA sequences from this sample encode an identical CDR3 as well. The V and J genes are TRBV6-5 and TRBJ1-5, with D maybe TRBD1 (5 bases). Per the germline V gene, CDR1 is MNHEY and CDR2 is SVGAGI. CDR3 length: 13 amino acids. V dropped 2 bases and J dropped 7 bases, with 9 bases sitting between them. CDR3 sequence reads: CASSYLRGQPQHF. CDR3 coding DNA: TGTGCCAGCAGTTACCTACGGGGCCAGCCCCAGCATTTT.

About this clone itself: This sample includes further DNA sequences coding for the same CDR3. V and J are TRBV5-1 and TRBJ2-7; tentatively, D is TRBD1 (6 bases). V was pared by 4 bases and J by 2 bases, with 10 bases between. Germline CDR1 SGHRS, CDR2 YFSETQ. This CDR3 is built from 13 residues. The CDR3 is CASSPRGPYEQYF. CDR3 nucleotide sequence: TGCGCCAGCAGCCCCAGGGGCCCCTACGAGCAGTACTTC. The full variable domain, its missing parts supplied by reference TRBV5-1 and TRBJ2-7, is KAGVTQTPRYLIKTRGQQVTLSCSPISGHRSVSWYQQTPGQGLQFLFEYFSETQRNKGNFPGRFSGRQFSNSRSEMNVSTLELGDSALYLCASSPRGPYEQYFGPGTRLTVT.

The chain carries TRBV5-4 and TRBJ2-5; 13 bases are shared with TRBD2. Per the germline V gene, CDR1 is SGHNT and CDR2 is YYREEE (reference sequence). CDR3 length: 17 amino acids. V shed 4 bases and J 7 bases; nucleotides not matched to a gene: 13. CDR3 sequence (DNA): TGTGCCAGCAGCCCACGGACTAGCGGGAGTCCGGAGGCGACCCAGTACTTC. Its translation: CASSPRTSGSPEATQYF.

This chain uses TRBV30 with TRBJ1-5; no clear D gene. The CDR3 covers 16 residues. The ends were cut back, 0 bases at V and 0 bases at J, with 12 bases in the middle. The germline gives CDR1 GTSNPN, CDR2 SVGIG (reference sequence). The CDR3 coding sequence is TGTGCCTGGAGTGTAGGTAGGACGTCTAGCAATCAGCCCCAGCATTTT. Protein product: CAWSVGRTSSNQPQHF. The full variable domain, in which reference TRBV30 and TRBJ1-5 provide the parts outside the CDR3, is SQTIHQWPATLVQPVGSPLSLECTVEGTSNPNLYWYRQAAGRGLQLLFYSVGIGQISSEVPQNLSASRPQDRQFILSSKKLLLSDSGFYLCAWSVGRTSSNQPQHFGDGTRLSIL.

The gene calls are TRBV11-2 and TRBJ1-2, with TRBD1 matching over 9 bases. The germline CDR1 and CDR2 sequences are SGHAT and FQNNGV. Germline trimming cut 3 bases from V and 8 bases from J; bases unmatched to any gene: 10. CDR3 length: 15 residues. CDR3: CASSFQQGQGKGYTF. The CDR3 DNA follows: TGTGCCAGCAGCTTCCAGCAGGGACAGGGAAAGGGCTACACCTTC.

The chain is built from TRBV7-9 and TRBJ2-2; no firm D call. The germline V gene encodes CDR1 SEHNR and CDR2 FQNEAQ (reference sequence). V lost 5 bases, J lost 1 base, and 14 bases lay in between. This CDR3 is 16 amino acids long. The CDR3 nucleotides are TGTGCCAGCAGCCCAGTTAGAGAACAGAACACCGGGGAGCTGTTTTTT. It is translated as CASSPVREQNTGELFF.

This chain uses TRBV5-1 with TRBJ2-5; 7 bases fit TRBD2. Germline V lookup: CDR1 SGHRS, CDR2 YFSETQ. V was clipped by 1 base and J by 5 bases; unmatched bases: 11. The CDR3 extends over 16 amino acids. In DNA form, the CDR3 reads TGCGCCAGCAGCTTGAATCCGAGGGAGGGATCGGAGACCCAGTACTTC. Encoded protein: CASSLNPREGSETQYF.

This sequence joins TRBV2 and TRBJ1-6; 8 bases match TRBD1. The length of the CDR3 is 15 residues. Trimming cost V 6 bases and J 7 bases; bases outside gene matches: 8. Germline assignment: CDR1 SNHLY and CDR2 FYNNEI. CDR3 in amino acids: CASRENQGANSPLHF. Here the CDR3 DNA reads TGTGCCAGCAGAGAGAATCAGGGGGCAAATTCACCCCTCCACTTT.

The V and J genes are TRBV5-8 and TRBJ1-5, with D perhaps matching TRBD1 (5 bases). CDR1 is SGHTS, CDR2 YDEGEE, per germline. V was pared by 0 bases and J by 0 bases, with 7 bases between. The CDR3 is made up of 15 amino acids. The CDR3 DNA follows: TGTGCCAGCAGCTTGGGGGACCATAGCAATCAGCCCCAGCATTTT. This gives the protein CASSLGDHSNQPQHF.

The CDR3 loop reads CASSLLSGSYEQYF. The CDR3 bases are TGTGCCAGCAGCTTGTTGTCGGGTTCCTACGAGCAGTACTTC. The V and J genes are TRBV5-5 and TRBJ2-7, with no clear D. This CDR3 is built from 14 residues. Germline CDR1 and CDR2: SGHKS and YYEKEE (reference sequence). The V end lost 1 base, the J end lost 1 base, and 9 bases lay between the germline ends.

This clone was picked up one time. The rearrangement links TRBV12-5 to TRBJ2-1, with 7 bases that match TRBD1. In germline, CDR1 is LGHNT, CDR2 FRNRAP. The J segment lost 8 bases and the V segment lost 2 bases, leaving 6 bases of the junction unmatched. This CDR3 comprises 14 residues. CDR3 coding DNA: TGTGCTAGTGGTTTGCGGGCTACAGGGGATGAGCAGTTCTTC. Protein sequence: CASGLRATGDEQFF.

This clone has a handful of counts. The chain joins TRBV5-3 to TRBJ1-1, with D unclear. TRBV5-3 is an open reading frame whose function is uncertain. Trimming removed 4 bases from V and 1 base from J, with 17 bases in between. The CDR3 contains 16 residues. This CDR3 reads CARSPHDYAQNTEAFF. CDR3 nucleotides: TGTGCCAGAAGCCCACATGACTACGCCCAGAACACTGAAGCTTTCTTT.

Points on this clone: Other DNA sequences from this sample encode an identical CDR3 as well. The chain couples TRBV5-1 to TRBJ1-5; possible D gene TRBD1, 6 bases. The germline gives CDR1 SGHRS, CDR2 YFSETQ. The ends were cut back, 4 bases at V and 3 bases at J, with 11 bases in the middle. This CDR3 has 14 amino acids. The CDR3 bases are TGCGCCAGCAGCCCGACAGGTTCCAATCAGCCCCAGCATTTT. Residues: CASSPTGSNQPQHF.

V gene TRBV5-6 combines with J gene TRBJ2-3; 7 bases match TRBD1. The CDR3 totals 15 residues. Germline values: CDR1 SGHDT, CDR2 YYEEEE. J was trimmed by 2 bases and V by 3 bases; bases with no gene match: 6. The CDR3 DNA reads as TGTGCCAGCAGCTACCCCGGGACAGACACAGATACGCAGTATTTT. Its protein is CASSYPGTDTDTQYF.